This TCR beta chain was recorded in a study of blood T cells in healthy people across ages. PCR was performed a second time for about 7 to 11 cycles using a sample-barcoded 5' primer and a J-beta primer mix. Each cDNA was tagged by a template-switch adaptor containing 12 random nucleotides. Via MiXCR, TCRdb re-called the 5' RACE reads, giving one row per CDR3 protein. Here the sample spans about 1.4 million distinct CDR3 sequences, roughly 64% being singletons. Aged roughly 6 to 95, donors were systemically healthy Caucasians from Russia. Sequencing was performed on blood. The sequence was obtained from a man younger than 35 in good health.

CDR3 sequence reads: CASSLGGLEETQFF. CDR3 coding DNA: TGTGCCAGCAGTTTAGGTGGACTTGAAGAGACCCAGTTCTTC. This chain connects TRBV12-3 or TRBV12-4 to TRBJ2-1; tentatively, D is TRBD2 (5 bases). The CDR3 length is 14 residues. V was trimmed by 1 base and J by 13 bases, leaving 17 bases between them.